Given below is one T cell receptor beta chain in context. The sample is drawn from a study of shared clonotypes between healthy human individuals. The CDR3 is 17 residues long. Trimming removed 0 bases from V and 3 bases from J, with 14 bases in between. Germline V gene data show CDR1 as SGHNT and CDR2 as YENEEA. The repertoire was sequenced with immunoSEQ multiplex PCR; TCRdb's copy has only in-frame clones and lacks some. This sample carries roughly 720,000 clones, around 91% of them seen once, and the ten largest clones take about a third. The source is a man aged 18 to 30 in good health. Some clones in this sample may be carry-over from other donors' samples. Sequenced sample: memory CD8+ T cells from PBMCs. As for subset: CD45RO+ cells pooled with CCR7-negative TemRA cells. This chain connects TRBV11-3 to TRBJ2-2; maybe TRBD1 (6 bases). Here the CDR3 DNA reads TGTGCCAGCAGCTTAGATAAGGAGAAGGGGGACACCGGGGAGCTGTTTTTT. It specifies CASSLDKEKGDTGELFF.